Below, 3 T cell receptor beta chains from the same sample are listed, as sequenced in a study of regulatory dendritic cells for organ transplantation. Assay: immunoSEQ multiplex PCR; the TCRdb copy retains only in-frame clones and omits some. The data hold more than 10,000 clones, with approximately 89% observed a single time. The antigens these receptors bind are not known. Sorted subsets were CFSE-labeled and cultured approximately 5 days with allogeneic dendritic cells. Sample: naive CD8+ T cells from blood cultured with dendritic cells. Specified subset: CD45RA+ naive T cells. Receptors originate from a human donor in good health.

The chain is built from TRBV6-5 and TRBJ2-7; D is undetermined. V was cut by 4 bases and J by 7 bases, with 14 bases left in between. CDR1 is MNHEY, CDR2 SVGAGI, per germline. The CDR3 has 13 amino acids. In nucleotides, the CDR3 is TGTGCCAGCAGTTTGGGGTTCGTAGGAGAGCAGTACTTC. Its protein product is CASSLGFVGEQYF.

The J gene is TRBJ1-2, the V gene TRBV30; 8 bases agree with TRBD1. V dropped 3 bases and J dropped 4; count of bases not matched to a gene: 10. The CDR3 covers 15 residues. Looked up from germline, CDR1 is GTSNPN and CDR2 is SVGIG (reference sequence). The CDR3 nucleotides read TGTGCCTGGAGGGAGACAGGGGCCCCGGGCTATGGCTACACCTTC. It is translated as CAWRETGAPGYGYTF.

The CDR3 reads CATLRRPLSDSPLHF. In DNA, the CDR3 is TGTGCCACTCTCCGTCGACCGCTTTCTGATTCACCCCTCCACTTT. V usage is TRBV6-1 and J usage is TRBJ1-6; no clear D. The germline gives CDR1 MNHNS, CDR2 SASEGT. The CDR3 length is 15 residues. Between the trimmed V and J ends, which lost 10 bases and 8 bases, there was a span of 21 bases.